This entry concerns a single T cell receptor beta chain. Its specific antigen is unknown. Base qualities are not recorded, but no much larger clone differs from it by a single base. This CDR3 is also generated by other DNA sequences in the sample. CDR1 and CDR2 are drawn from the germline V gene: MNHEY, SVGAGI. Trimming removed 0 bases from V and 1 base from J, leaving 3 bases between the germline ends. Counted from cysteine to phenylalanine, this CDR3 has 13 amino acids. The kept DNA is CDR3 alone, 39 bases in frame from the first base. The data originate from a study of cytomegalovirus exposure and HLA in healthy donors (dated by TCRdb to between 2016 and 2019). In the study overall: According to an earlier analysis of 587 of the donors, 150 million to 200 million T cells yielded some 110 million unique TCR beta sequences and about 280 Gb of sequence data. An early release that covered fewer than 800 HLA-typed donors contained about 300 gigabases of sequencing data and tens of millions of unique TCR sequences. The genetic ancestry cluster associated with self-reported Caucasian donors included roughly four fifths of the approximately 430 genotyped donors. The study aimed to test whether signatures of past pathogen exposure could be identified by cataloging public T cell receptors. The T cell repertoires of several hundred subjects were profiled by immunosequencing and related to cytomegalovirus serostatus. A separate validation cohort of 100 to 150 different subjects was used in addition to the roughly 700-subject first cohort. High-throughput TCR immunosequencing, statistical association of individual TCRs with disease status, and machine learning were combined to predict cytomegalovirus infection status. In a later analysis, previously published TCR beta repertoires from hundreds of donors were re-analyzed and high-resolution HLA genotyping was added so that TCR occurrence patterns could be studied. Rather than using new phenotypic data, the later analysis identified candidate immune exposures from TCR beta sequences and from how often those sequences occurred across donors. To decide whether each TCR beta V gene segment behaved as functional or pseudogenic, an earlier analysis of fewer than 750 of the donors relied on high-throughput TCR beta sequencing. Donor age, sex, ethnicity and CMV serostatus were compiled together with the repertoire data. A later genetic analysis took genome-wide SNP genotypes for about three fifths of the roughly 670 donors and used that subset as a discovery cohort. All discovery cohort repertoires had been generated on a single sequencing platform. Both class I and class II loci were covered by HLA typing, at four-digit resolution. The number of typed donors differed by locus: about 620-630 for A, B, C, DRB1 and DQB1; roughly 510 for DQA1; 606 for DPA1; and about 470 for DPB1. A few DR-DQ haplotypes were treated as single units for association and clustering because of strong linkage in the cohort. On average, around 240,000 unique TCR beta nucleotide sequences were sequenced per donor among some 420 genotyped donors of the cohort, with roughly a sixth of those sequences being non-productive. Study-wide conclusions, independent of this receptor: Most CMV-associated TCR beta chains appeared to be HLA-restricted in a later analysis, and the HLA associations seemed to be driven largely by CMV exposure. The authors suggested that the approach could potentially be extended to other disease states and immunological phenotypes. Across donors, most TCR sequences were observed very rarely, whereas some public TCRs were present in many individuals. Around 16 rarely observed V segments, including chromosome 9 orphons, were excluded from the earlier analysis of almost 600 of the donors because counts were too low. Linkage disequilibrium might explain the correlated functional status among segregating V segments, but an unknown experimental factor could not be ruled out. In an earlier analysis of about 600 of the donors, most TCR beta V segments appeared in productive rearrangements about 87% or about 30% of the time, broadly matching IMGT annotations. V-gene and J-gene trimming of TCR beta chains was associated with a missense DCLRE1C variant in a later genetic analysis, and the association was replicated in an independent cohort. Compared with the approximately 720-donor mean, donors in an Asian-associated ancestry cluster had fewer N-insertions in productive TCRs, according to a later genetic analysis. In a later analysis, several top co-occurrence clusters were reported to appear linked to parvovirus B19, influenza, CMV and Epstein-Barr virus. A few of the identified cytomegalovirus-associated TCR beta chains were confirmed in vitro to be specific for cytomegalovirus antigens. Because the 87-base-pair reads could not distinguish some IMGT-functional V segments, including TRBV6-2 and TRBV6-3, those segments were excluded. In the study, some 180 TCR beta chains were listed as associated with cytomegalovirus. Cytomegalovirus status was reported to be diagnosed by the classifier with high specificity and sensitivity in both the original and validation cohorts. A later analysis found that TCR association rates varied across HLA loci, with DRB1 alleles showing the most associated TCRs and HLA-C alleles the fewest. For the cohort, immune exposure information was limited to CMV serostatus. In a later analysis, HLA-associated TCR beta chains were found to be more clonally expanded and to have lower generation probabilities than equally common non-associated chains. A further reported finding was that TCR beta sequences accurately predicted the HLA-A and HLA-B alleles for most subjects in the first cohort. At a false discovery rate of 0.05, a later analysis linked some 18,000 TCR beta sequences to specific HLA alleles. Because HLA typing was missing for some donors at each locus, association tests included only the typed subset. When HLA alleles, especially DR and DQ, strongly co-occurred, attributing TCR associations to individual alleles was difficult. In this cohort, only TCR beta chains were sequenced, and detectable features were limited by the absence of alpha or paired-chain data. The sequencing pipeline was judged likely to have produced a cluster of highly shared sequence variants as a technical artifact. Presence/absence analyses assumed roughly uniform sequencing depth across donors, an assumption that may not hold.

The cohort was made up of 666 healthy bone marrow donors. All cohort members were sampled while nominally healthy, although unrecorded immune exposures were likely present. The donor was CMV seropositive and belonged to the group of 250 to 300 seropositive cohort members. Every donor gave a peripheral blood sample, and the peripheral blood mononuclear cells from that sample were used for TCR beta sequencing. Genomic DNA was extracted from the blood cell samples with the Qiagen DNeasy Blood Extraction Kit. Libraries were prepared through the immunoSEQ multiplex PCR assay. For the multiplex PCR, a mixture combining 60 forward primers for TCR Vbeta segments and 13 reverse primers for TCR Jbeta segments was used. The CDR3 region of rearranged TCR beta genes was amplified from genomic DNA by a multiplex PCR assay. Amplified TCR beta libraries were sequenced as 87-base-pair reads on the Illumina HiSeq System. In the original analysis: A later analysis counted about 80 million unique TCR beta chains across the 666 repertoires, and roughly 11 million of these chains were shared by at least two donors. To remove PCR and sequencing errors, raw reads were error-corrected and collapsed into unique sequences using a nearest-neighbor algorithm that merged closely related sequences. V, D and J gene segments were assigned by aligning CDR3 sequences to IMGT reference sequences. For a sequence to be retained, a match of at least six nucleotides was required to both a V gene segment and a J gene segment. Rearrangements were called productive when the CDR3 lacked stop codons and stayed in frame with V and J; all others were non-productive. Following IMGT convention, CDR3 was defined as the stretch from the second conserved V-encoded cysteine to the conserved J-encoded phenylalanine. The earlier analysis of 500 to 750 of the donors excluded any sequence lacking an unambiguous match to a single V gene segment. An earlier analysis of some 610 of the donors called V segments functional above 56.7% productive rearrangements and segregating when the between-donor standard deviation exceeded 5%. A statistical classification framework was developed to diagnose cytomegalovirus status using the catalog of TCR beta chain sequences. V and J gene assignment, in a later analysis, came from comparing TCR nucleotide sequences with IMGT/GENE-DB human TR gene sequences. In a later analysis, CDR3 sequences and most-parsimonious VDJ recombination scenarios were assigned using the TCRdist pipeline. In a later analysis, each TCR beta chain was defined by its CDR3 amino acid sequence together with its V-gene family, and reads lacking a unique V-gene family were excluded. In a later analysis, some 600 highly shared, low-generation-probability nucleotide sequences were removed to address suspected cross-contamination and a sequencing artifact. In a later analysis, a clonal expansion index for each public chain was calculated from normalized within-repertoire ranks of inferred template counts. Generation probabilities in a later analysis came from a VDJ recombination model fitted to out-of-frame rearrangements, and those results were checked against IGoR. A later analysis scored TCR-TCR, TCR-HLA and TCR-CMV co-occurrence with hypergeometric tests, applying a repertoire-size bias correction to TCR pairs. A later analysis estimated false discovery rates by permuting HLA or CMV assignments 20 times. In a later analysis, co-occurring TCRs were grouped using DBSCAN, with TCRdist sequence similarity added in when clustering inside HLA-allele-positive subsets. For co-occurrence clustering, repertoires with fewer than 30,000 or more than 120,000 public chains were excluded, along with four to six repertoires with anomalous nucleotide sharing. TCRdb holds this immuneACCESS table with in-frame rearrangements only. Some clones are missing; in checked studies, unresolved V genes explain under half, and the rest has no known cause. That table gives V, J and clone size, and the DNA gave D and trimming. The sample contains about 98,000 clones, around three quarters of them found a single time. 16% of the sample is taken by the ten largest.

The rearrangement joined TRBV6-5 to TRBJ1-1; the D gene lacks a confident call. Material for sequencing was PBMCs. The TCR originated in a man in his fifties or sixties in good health and CMV-seropositive. CDR3 region: CASSYSANTEAFF. The nucleotide sequence is TGTGCCAGCAGTTACTCGGCGAACACTGAAGCTTTCTTT.